This record concerns one TCR beta chain sequence. The sample originates from a study of T-cell memory formation after mild COVID-19. TCRdb processed the 5' RACE reads anew with MiXCR; each CDR3 protein has one entry. The table shows 150,000 to 200,000 distinct CDR3 sequences, with 11% occurring only once. Trimming at V came to 7 bases and at J to 4 bases, leaving 4 bases not matched to a gene. The germline gives CDR1 ENHRY, CDR2 SYGVKD. This CDR3 spans 13 amino acids. The material sequenced was PBMCs or a T cell subset sorted from them (not recorded which). The chain combines TRBV10-3 with TRBJ1-1, with TRBD1 matching over 9 bases. The receptor was isolated from a man aged 18 to 29 who had mild COVID-19 (a few samples of this study predate the infection). Cell type and time point are not known. CDR3 nucleotides: TGTGCCATCACCACGACAGGGGGCACTGAAGCTTTCTTT. It codes for CAITTTGGTEAFF.